One sample yielded the 20 T cell receptor beta chains listed below, sequenced in a study of cytomegalovirus exposure and HLA in healthy donors. A multiplex PCR was run with 60 Vbeta primers and 13 Jbeta primers. Assay: immunoSEQ multiplex PCR; the TCRdb copy retains only in-frame clones and omits some. The sample holds 95,000 to 130,000 clones; around 81% are singletons and the top ten take under 5%. The sequencing input was PBMCs. The receptors come from a woman aged 25 to 39 in good health and CMV-seronegative.

J is TRBJ1-3 and V is TRBV28; no firm D call. Germline assignment: CDR1 MDHEN and CDR2 SYDVKM. V was clipped by 7 bases and J by 4 bases, with 11 bases between them. The CDR3 spans 13 residues. The DNA of the CDR3 is TGTGCCAGCATGGGCCTCCAGGGAAACACCATATATTTT. Its protein is CASMGLQGNTIYF.

A remark on this clone: The junction departs from the called germline gene at one end, perhaps through a read error. The chain carries TRBV11-2 and TRBJ1-4, with 7 bases identical to TRBD1. Germline V gene lookup returns CDR1 SGHAT and CDR2 FQNNGV. The CDR3 has 15 residues. CDR3 amino acids: CASSQGTATNEKLFF. The CDR3 coding sequence is TGTGCCAGCAGCCAAGGGACAGCAACAAATGAAAAACTGTTTTTT.

This chain links TRBV11-2 with TRBJ2-3; 11 nucleotides match TRBD2. The CDR3 consists of 17 residues. V shed 6 bases, J shed 1 base, and the junction held 9 bases outside the gene matches. Germline loops: CDR1 SGHAT, CDR2 FQNNGV. The CDR3 coding sequence is TGTGCCAGCAGATTACTGTTAGCGGGAGGGGGCACAGATACGCAGTATTTT. Protein product: CASRLLLAGGGTDTQYF.

The chain links TRBV28 to TRBJ1-2; D uncertain. The CDR3 consists of 13 residues. CDR1 MDHEN and CDR2 SYDVKM come from the germline V gene. V dropped 4 bases and J dropped 8 bases, with 14 bases sitting between them. The CDR3: CASSSDPLRGYTF. DNA of the CDR3: TGTGCCAGCAGTTCCGATCCCTTGAGGGGCTACACCTTC.

V gene TRBV28 combines with J gene TRBJ2-7; D possibly corresponds to TRBD2 (6 bases). The CDR3 runs to 17 residues. Trimming left V 6 bases short and J 0 bases short, with 21 bases between. The germline gives CDR1 MDHEN, CDR2 SYDVKM. CDR3 bases: TGTGCCAGCAGCCTTTCATTCCTGGGCGGGAACTCCTACGAGCAGTACTTC. Amino acid sequence: CASSLSFLGGNSYEQYF.

This chain uses TRBV5-4 with TRBJ2-1; 12 nucleotides align to TRBD2. J lost 9 bases, V lost 3 bases, and 10 bases had no gene match. This CDR3 has 16 residues. Germline V gives CDR1 SGHNT, CDR2 YYREEE (reference sequence). CDR3 bases: TGTGCCAGCAGCTCAAAGACTAGCGGGAGTCAGGGTGAGCAGTTCTTC. It encodes CASSSKTSGSQGEQFF.

A note on this clone: The germline gene is not matched at one end of the junction; a read error may be the cause. V gene TRBV7-9 combines with J gene TRBJ2-1; a possible D gene is TRBD1 (6 bases). The germline V gene has CDR1 SEHNR and CDR2 FQNEAQ (reference sequence). The CDR3 loop spans 11 amino acids. CDR3 sequence reads: CSSNRGSEQFF. DNA for the CDR3: TGTTCCAGTAATAGGGGGAGTGAGCAGTTCTTC. The complete variable domain, with remaining parts taken from reference TRBV7-9 and TRBJ2-1, reads DTGVSQNPRHKITKRGQNVTFRCDPISEHNRLYWYRQTLGQGPEFLTYFQNEAQLEKSRLLSDRFSAERPKGSFSTLEIQRTEQGDSAMYLCSSNRGSEQFFGPGTRLTVL.

In the case of this clone: No DNA is shown, since the ends of the CDR3 on it are uncertain; the CDR3 is the one TCRdb lists. This chain links TRBV21-1 with TRBJ2-7; the D call in the table, TRBD2, was not verified against the DNA. TRBV21-1 is noted as a pseudogene. Counting both end residues, the CDR3 totals 17 amino acids. This chain's CDR3 is CASSKVVASGSLGEQYF.

V is TRBV2 and J is TRBJ2-5; D is possibly TRBD1 (6 bases). V lost 5 bases and J lost 3, with 13 bases in between. In germline, CDR1 is SNHLY, CDR2 FYNNEI. The CDR3 covers 14 residues. The CDR3 loop is CASSPGQLEETQYF. CDR3 DNA sequence: TGTGCCAGCAGTCCCGGACAGCTGGAAGAGACCCAGTACTTC.

The chain links TRBV18 to TRBJ1-2; tentatively, D is TRBD1 (6 bases). Germline lookup yields CDR1 KGHSH and CDR2 LQKENI. This CDR3 region has 14 residues. Trimming pared 6 bases from V and 3 bases from J, leaving 14 bases between. In nucleotides, the CDR3 is TGTGCCAGCTCCCCGGAGCCAGGGGACTATGGCTACACCTTC. Translated, it gives CASSPEPGDYGYTF. Using reference TRBV18 and TRBJ1-2 for the parts outside the CDR3, the full variable domain is NAGVMQNPRHLVRRRGQEARLRCSPMKGHSHVYWYRQLPEEGLKFMVYLQKENIIDESGMPKERFSAEFPKEGPSILRIQQVVRGDSAAYFCASSPEPGDYGYTFGSGTRLTVV.

The sample holds one count of this clone. The V gene is TRBV27, the J gene TRBJ1-1; D call uncertain. Trimming took 5 bases from V and 6 from J, leaving 13 bases between them. The CDR3 totals 13 residues. Germline V CDR1 and CDR2: MNHEY, SMNVEV (reference sequence). The CDR3 DNA sequence: TGTGCCAGCAGTCAAACAGTTGGCTCTGAAGCTTTCTTT. Protein product: CASSQTVGSEAFF.

CDR3 nucleotide sequence: TGTGCCAGCACTAAGATGGCCGGGATCACCTACGAGCAGTACTTC. Residues: CASTKMAGITYEQYF. J is TRBJ2-7 and V is TRBV2; tentative D call: TRBD2 (5 bases). The CDR3 consists of 15 residues. Trimming took off 7 bases at V and 2 bases at J, with 18 bases between the two ends. Germline-derived CDR1 and CDR2 are SNHLY and FYNNEI.

The chain couples TRBV5-5 to TRBJ1-2; D is unresolved. CDR1 is SGHKS, CDR2 YYEKEE, per germline (reference sequence). The V and J ends lost 4 bases and 2 bases respectively, with 9 bases between them. The CDR3 runs 13 residues. The CDR3 protein is CASSLEPNYGYTF. For the CDR3, the DNA is TGTGCCAGCAGCCTTGAGCCGAACTATGGCTACACCTTC.

The chain has TRBV19 and TRBJ1-5; D is possibly TRBD1 (6 bases). Germline assignment: CDR1 LNHDA and CDR2 SQIVND (reference sequence). V shed 5 bases and J shed 2 bases, with 10 bases lying between them. The CDR3 runs 14 residues. CDR3 coding DNA: TGTGCCAGTAGTCCACAGGGAGGCAATCAGCCCCAGCATTTT. This gives the protein CASSPQGGNQPQHF.

The chain recombines TRBV19 with TRBJ1-2; D is uncertain. The CDR3 is 16 residues long. Looked up from germline, CDR1 is LNHDA and CDR2 is SQIVND (reference sequence). Deletions cut 3 bases from V and 2 bases from J, with 16 bases between. The CDR3 DNA reads as TGTGCCAGTAGTATCGCTTTAGCGAAGCTGAACTATGGCTACACCTTC. It translates to CASSIALAKLNYGYTF.

The table lists this clone with a few counts. V usage is TRBV9 and J usage is TRBJ2-2; weak D call: TRBD1 (6 bases). Per the germline V gene, CDR1 is SGDLS and CDR2 is YYNGEE. V lost 0 bases, J lost 6 bases, and 15 bases lay in between. The CDR3 has 16 residues. CDR3 sequence: CASSVAAQGASGELFF. As DNA, the CDR3 is TGTGCCAGCAGCGTAGCTGCACAGGGTGCGTCCGGGGAGCTGTTTTTT. Full variable domain (remainder filled in from reference TRBV9 and TRBJ2-2): DSGVTQTPKHLITATGQRVTLRCSPRSGDLSVYWYQQSLDQGLQFLIQYYNGEERAKGNILERFSAQQFPDLHSELNLSSLELGDSALYFCASSVAAQGASGELFFGEGSRLTVL.

The chain carries TRBV18 and TRBJ2-6, with D unclear. The CDR3 has 14 residues. Germline V CDR1 and CDR2: KGHSH, LQKENI. V was pared by 0 bases and J by 4 bases, with 4 bases between. The CDR3 bases are TGTGCCAGCTCACCACCTAGCGGGGCCAACGTCCTGACTTTC. Protein: CASSPPSGANVLTF. Based on the CDR3 plus reference TRBV18 and TRBJ2-6, the full variable domain is NAGVMQNPRHLVRRRGQEARLRCSPMKGHSHVYWYRQLPEEGLKFMVYLQKENIIDESGMPKERFSAEFPKEGPSILRIQQVVRGDSAAYFCASSPPSGANVLTFGAGSRLTVL.

This chain joins TRBV29-1 and TRBJ2-5; 7 bases match TRBD1. Germline-derived CDR1 and CDR2 are SQVTM and ANQGSEA. The V and J ends lost 6 bases and 2 bases, in that order; junction bases with no gene match: 6. This CDR3 is built from 13 residues. The CDR3 DNA follows: TGCAGCGTATCGGGGACAGCACAAGAGACCCAGTACTTC. This gives the protein CSVSGTAQETQYF.

The V gene is TRBV27, the J gene TRBJ2-3, with D possibly matching TRBD2 (5 bases). V lost 5 bases and J 0 bases, leaving 15 bases between the germline ends. CDR3 length: 16 residues. Germline loops: CDR1 MNHEY, CDR2 SMNVEV (reference sequence). The CDR3 loop is CASSPIGLVSTDTQYF. CDR3 DNA sequence: TGTGCCAGCAGTCCTATCGGACTGGTAAGCACAGATACGCAGTATTTT.

This clone was seen once. The V gene is TRBV6-1, the J gene TRBJ1-2, with D possibly matching TRBD1 (5 bases). V shed 1 base and J shed 4 bases, with 13 bases lying between them. There are 15 residues in the CDR3. From germline, CDR1 is MNHNS and CDR2 SASEGT. The CDR3 coding sequence is TGTGCCAGCAGTGAAGACCTTGGGGCCCCCTATGGCTACACCTTC. Its protein product is CASSEDLGAPYGYTF.